This TCR beta chain was sequenced for a study of PD-1 blockade in mismatch repair-deficient tumors (dated by TCRdb to 2016 to 2017). Study-level background: The trial enrolled just over 85 consecutive patients with some twelve mismatch repair-deficient cancer types between late 2013 and late 2016, all previously treated and progressing. Tumor-associated T cell clones were tracked in the peripheral blood of patients responding to PD-1 blockade by deep sequencing of TCR CDR3 regions.

Concerning this clone: Its antigen is still unknown. There are no base qualities to consult, and no much larger clone falls within one base.

Counted from cysteine to phenylalanine, this CDR3 has 15 amino acids. Only CDR3 DNA remains: 45 bases, in frame from the first base. The germline V gene sets CDR1 to SGHTS and CDR2 to YDEGEE. The junction shows trimming of 4 bases on V and 2 bases on J, and the gene matches do not reach 8 bases of it. Mismatch repair deficiency was established in every enrolled patient by polymerase chain reaction or immunohistochemistry. A few patients who responded to pembrolizumab therapy underwent TCR sequencing. In the phase II trial, pembrolizumab PD-1 blockade was tested prospectively in advanced mismatch repair-deficient cancers, no matter which tissue of origin the cancers came from. Peripheral blood T cell samples were gathered serially, both before PD-1 blockade started and at multiple time points afterward. Blood sampling times were expressed in weeks after the first pembrolizumab dose. The paper as a whole reports these results and caveats: Tumor-resident clones, often undetectable in blood before treatment, expanded rapidly after pembrolizumab and then contracted, generally before radiologic responses.

Preparation of the library involved the immunoSEQ multiplex PCR assay. TCRdb re-hosts the immuneACCESS table, in-frame sequences only. Its copies lack some clones; in the studies checked, an unresolved V gene accounts for under half of them, and the cause for the rest is not known. The sample contains about 34,000 clones, over 80% of them found a single time. The ten largest clones represent under 3.5% of the sample. The receptor was derived from an adult with mismatch repair-deficient cancer. The chain is assembled from TRBV5-8 and TRBJ1-2; TRBD1 lines up with 7 middle nucleotides. Sequences were derived from PBMCs, sampled roughly 6 weeks after starting pembrolizumab. In nucleotide form, the sequence is TGTGCCAGCAGCAAGCGGACAGGTTGGAACTATGGCTACACCTTC. The translation is CASSKRTGWNYGYTF. Here the CDR3 is joined to the reference TRBV5-8 and TRBJ1-2 genes, and the full variable domain is: EAGVTQSPTHLIKTRGQQATLRCSPISGHTSVYWYQQALGLGLQFLLWYDEGEERNRGNFPPRFSGRQFPNYSSELNVNALELEDSALYLCASSKRTGWNYGYTFGSGTRLTVV.